This section outlines one TCR beta chain sequence together with its context. Trimming cost V 6 bases and J 7 bases, with 25 bases left between them. CDR1 is KGHSH, CDR2 LQKENI, per germline. This CDR3 is 16 amino acids long. The sample belongs to a study of shared T cell receptors in the human thymus. Sequenced by immunoSEQ multiplex PCR; TCRdb stores in-frame clones only, minus some. The sample records more than 300,000 clones, 85% to 95% being singletons. The rearrangement links TRBV18 to TRBJ2-7, with D perhaps matching TRBD1 (6 bases). This TCR was sampled from a human donor. Sequencing was performed on thymocytes. Written as DNA, the CDR3 is TGTGCCAGCTCGGCCGAACCACGGCGGCCGAGGGGGGAGCAGTACTTC. It translates to CASSAEPRRPRGEQYF.